The sequence of this T cell receptor (beta chain) was determined in a study of T cells after yellow fever vaccination. Study context: Low-cell-number fractions were prepared with SMART-Seq v4 Ultra Low Input.

Findings and caveats of the study: High-abundance clonotypes from the bulk population could contaminate FACS-sorted repertoires.

Conversion of TCR transcripts into cDNA relied on 5'RACE template switching, which added a universal primer site and UMIs. TCRdb recomputed calls from the 5' RACE reads with MiXCR, one row per CDR3 protein. This table holds approximately 550,000 distinct CDR3 sequences, about 19% found once. To note about this clonotype: The antigen is undetermined.

V lost 4 bases and J lost 4, with 15 bases in between. CDR3 size: 15 residues. The V gene's germline CDR1 is SGHTS and CDR2 YDEGEE. This TCR was recovered from a man in his thirties or forties who received the YFV17D yellow fever vaccine. V gene TRBV5-8 combines with J gene TRBJ2-1; D not certain. The material sequenced was PBMCs, taken 15 days after the yellow fever booster vaccination. CDR3 nucleotides: TGTGCCAGCAGCCCCTTAGCAGATCGTTACAATGAGCAGTTCTTC. Translating gives CASSPLADRYNEQFF. Using reference TRBV5-8 and TRBJ2-1 for the parts outside the CDR3, the full variable domain is EAGVTQSPTHLIKTRGQQATLRCSPISGHTSVYWYQQALGLGLQFLLWYDEGEERNRGNFPPRFSGRQFPNYSSELNVNALELEDSALYLCASSPLADRYNEQFFGPGTRLTVL.